This T cell receptor (beta chain) was captured by sequencing in a study of blood T cell repertoires in COVID-19. Study-wide context: Samples of COVID-19 (acute and convalescent) were obtained from the United States, Italy and Spain. Sample material is recorded as cDNA or gDNA derived from T cells, B-cell-depleted T cells, or PBMCs.

Authors' data handling: Reference gene primer amplification yielded estimated nucleated cell counts. TCRdb's copy holds only in-frame clones and misses some; the assay was immunoSEQ multiplex PCR. V, J and clone size reflect that table, while D and trimming were determined from the DNA. The table lists roughly 280,000 clones, approximately 86% of them singletons. CDR3 length equals 12 residues. V was pared by 2 bases and J by 9 bases, with 8 bases between. Germline-derived CDR1 and CDR2 are GTSNPN and SVGIG (reference sequence). This sequence was found in a man younger than 35 with active or convalescent COVID-19. The chain carries TRBV30 and TRBJ1-6; D remains ambiguous. The specimen sequenced was peripheral blood. The CDR3 here is CAWSSPVSPLHF. CDR3 in DNA: TGTGCCTGGAGTAGCCCGGTTTCACCCCTCCACTTT.